Sequencing of this T cell receptor beta chain was carried out in a study of T cell changes during pregnancy in multiple sclerosis. The protocol was immunoSEQ multiplex PCR, while the TCRdb copy is restricted to in-frame clones and leaves out a portion. The sample contains roughly 100,000 clones, approximately 90% of which appear only once. The CDR3 covers 13 residues. V lost 4 bases, J lost 3 bases, and 2 bases stayed unmatched. Germline CDR1 MGHRA, CDR2 YSYEKL. The receptor was derived from a female donor with multiple sclerosis, enrolled in a pregnancy study. The chain carries TRBV4-1 and TRBJ1-1; TRBD1 matches 7 bases. The specimen comprised peripheral blood, sampled after pregnancy. The CDR3 DNA reads as TGCGCCAGCAGCCTTACAGGGGACACTGAAGCTTTCTTT. As protein: CASSLTGDTEAFF.